This passage covers 30 T cell receptor beta chains from one sample sequenced in a study of T cells in Graves' hyperthyroidism and ophthalmopathy (dated by TCRdb to 2018 to 2020). The method behind the library was multiplex PCR. The instrument given in TCRdb is Illumina HiSeq 2000. The TCR beta CDR3 regions were amplified from the RNA transcripts. A first-round RT-PCR of the TCR CDR3 used the HTBI primer set with the Qiagen OneStep RT-PCR kit. TCRdb ran its own pipeline on the public reads, namely fastp trimming at Q25 and MiXCR clone calling, and kept in-frame beta chains. Merged by CDR3 protein, the rows form single entries marked with the most common genes and DNA. This sample gives around 540,000 distinct CDR3 sequences in total; about 16% of them show up just once. The ten largest clones represent about 29% of the sample. Sample: blood. The receptors stem from a woman aged 30 to 39 with Graves' ophthalmopathy.

J is TRBJ2-3 and V is TRBV24-1; TRBD2 might be the D (6 bases). The V gene lost 9 bases and the J gene lost 2 bases, with 11 bases spanning the gap. The CDR3 loop spans 13 amino acids. Germline CDR1 and CDR2: KGHDR and SFDVKD. CDR3 region: CATGRDFTDTQYF. As DNA, the CDR3 is TGTGCCACCGGCCGGGACTTCACAGATACGCAGTATTTT.

This clonotype has only one observation. Compared with germline, one end of the junction differs, possibly owing to a read error. CDR3 amino acids: CASSPRLGFGDNQPRHF. CDR3 nucleotide sequence: TGTGCCAGCAGTCCCCGACTAGGCTTCGGGGATAATCAGCCCCGGCATTTT. This sequence joins TRBV12-3 or TRBV12-4 and TRBJ1-5; the D is unclear. CDR3 size: 17 residues.

In its sample, this clonotype was seen many times. The rearrangement uses TRBV2 and TRBJ2-7; D is tentatively TRBD1 or TRBD2 (7 bases each). V lost 8 bases and J 3 bases, leaving 14 bases between the germline ends. CDR1 SNHLY and CDR2 FYNNEI come from the germline V gene. CDR3 length: 13 amino acids. CDR3 nucleotides: TGTGCCAGCGCTGACAGGGAGGGCTACGAGCAGTACTTC. Encoded protein: CASADREGYEQYF.

With regard to this clonotype: A read error is possible here, since a much larger clone lies one base away. The chain combines TRBV30 with TRBJ1-5; D remains ambiguous. This CDR3 region has 16 residues. Germline CDR1 GTSNPN, CDR2 SVGIG (reference sequence). The DNA of the CDR3 is TGTGCCTGGAGGCAGGTCAAAATGAGTAGCAATCAGCCCCAGCGTTTT. Translation: CAWRQVKMSSNQPQRF. Together with reference TRBV30 and TRBJ1-5, the CDR3 gives the full variable domain: SQTIHQWPATLVQPVGSPLSLECTVEGTSNPNLYWYRQAAGRGLQLLFYSVGIGQISSEVPQNLSASRPQDRQFILSSKKLLLSDSGFYLCAWRQVKMSSNQPQRFGDGTRLSIL.

This clonotype was picked up many times. The rearrangement links TRBV4-3 to TRBJ2-7, with 11 nucleotides matching TRBD2. Trimming cost V 1 base and J 2 bases; bases outside gene matches: 4. Germline V gives CDR1 LGHNA, CDR2 YSLEER. The CDR3 consists of 16 residues. The DNA of the CDR3 is TGCGCCAGCAGCCAAGTTGGACTAGCGGGCACCTACGAGCAGTACTTC. It translates to CASSQVGLAGTYEQYF.

The chain has TRBV28 and TRBJ2-2, with D possibly matching TRBD1 (7 bases). CDR1 MDHEN and CDR2 SYDVKM come from the germline V gene. V was shortened by 8 bases and J by 5 bases, with 18 bases between the two germline ends. This CDR3 contains 15 residues. CDR3 sequence reads: CASLPGQAGTGELFF. The CDR3 DNA follows: TGTGCCAGCCTCCCTGGACAGGCGGGAACCGGGGAGCTGTTTTTT.

V usage is TRBV6-2 or TRBV6-3 and J usage is TRBJ1-4; D is unresolved. The CDR3 has 15 amino acids. Trimming removed 0 bases at V and 6 bases at J, with 11 bases between. Germline CDR1 is MNHEY and CDR2 is SVGEGT. CDR3 nucleotides: TGTGCCAGCAGTTACTCGAGGTATGAAGATGAAAAACTGTTTTTT. As protein: CASSYSRYEDEKLFF.

The V and J genes are TRBV6-2 or TRBV6-3 and TRBJ2-1; D might be TRBD1 or TRBD2, each matching 5 bases. The V gene's germline CDR1 is MNHEY and CDR2 SVGEGT. This CDR3 is built from 15 residues. Trimming took 3 bases from V and 10 from J, leaving 19 bases between them. The CDR3 DNA reads TGTGCCAGCAGTTATCTTGGTGGGGGATCCGACGAGCAGTTCTTC. Encoded protein: CASSYLGGGSDEQFF.

The V gene is TRBV27, the J gene TRBJ2-2; 7 nucleotides align to TRBD1. J gave up 5 bases and V 3 bases, and 3 bases lay outside the gene matches. Germline CDR1 MNHEY, CDR2 SMNVEV (reference sequence). The CDR3 is 14 amino acids. The CDR3 nucleotides are TGTGCCAGCAGTTTTGTCAGGGGGACCGGGGAGCTGTTTTTT. Protein product: CASSFVRGTGELFF.

This clonotype was counted between two and nine times. The rearrangement links TRBV7-9 to TRBJ2-7; no firm D call. Germline CDR1 SEHNR, CDR2 FQNEAQ (reference sequence). The CDR3 covers 13 residues. V was shortened by 7 bases and J by 6 bases, with 16 bases between the two germline ends. CDR3: CASIPGIVGEQYF. The CDR3 bases are TGTGCCAGCATCCCGGGCATAGTGGGCGAGCAGTACTTC.

This clonotype was seen at least ten times. The chain uses TRBV28 and TRBJ2-1; possible D gene TRBD2, 5 bases. Germline V gene lookup returns CDR1 MDHEN and CDR2 SYDVKM. The CDR3 sequence is 14 residues long. V lost 7 bases and J lost 4, with 14 bases in between. The CDR3 nucleotides are TGTGCCAGCACCGGGCTCGGGGTTTACAATGAGCAGTTCTTC. Protein: CASTGLGVYNEQFF.

V gene TRBV28 combines with J gene TRBJ2-5, with 7 bases fitting TRBD2. The germline CDR1 and CDR2 sequences are MDHEN and SYDVKM. After removal of 5 bases from V and 1 base from J, the junction contained 1 base not matched to a gene. The CDR3 sequence is 13 residues long. DNA of the CDR3: TGTGCCAGCAGTGGGGGGGTCCAAGAGACCCAGTACTTC. Its translation: CASSGGVQETQYF.

The chain couples TRBV19 to TRBJ2-5, with a tentative D call TRBD2 (5 bases). The V end was cut by 1 base, the J end by 6 bases, with 15 bases between. The CDR3 is 15 amino acids. Germline V gene data show CDR1 as LNHDA and CDR2 as SQIVND (reference sequence). CDR3 residues: CASSIAVGVTKTQYF. The CDR3 DNA is TGTGCCAGTAGTATAGCGGTGGGAGTTACGAAGACCCAGTACTTC.

This clonotype was counted many times. CDR3 bases: TGTGCCAGCAGTTTATGGGGCGAGAGTATCGATGAGCAGTTCTTC. It translates to CASSLWGESIDEQFF. J is TRBJ2-1 and V is TRBV28; D ambiguous. The CDR3 is 15 residues long. Trimming removed 0 bases at V and 8 bases at J, with 14 bases between. Germline CDR1 MDHEN, CDR2 SYDVKM.

This clonotype turned up a few times. CDR3 region: CASSQEKGGWGYNEQFF. The CDR3 region has the DNA TGTGCCAGCAGCCAAGAGAAAGGGGGGTGGGGGTACAATGAGCAGTTCTTC. The chain combines TRBV3-1 with TRBJ2-1; the D call may be TRBD1 or TRBD2 (6 bases each). CDR1 LGHDT and CDR2 YNNKEL come from the germline V gene (reference sequence). The CDR3 totals 17 residues. The ends were cut back, 0 bases at V and 4 bases at J, with 16 bases in the middle.

In this sample, this clonotype turned up many times. V gene TRBV6-2 or TRBV6-3 combines with J gene TRBJ1-1, with 8 bases aligning to TRBD1. Germline trimming cut 5 bases from V and 5 bases from J; bases unmatched to any gene: 7. Germline values: CDR1 MNHEY, CDR2 SVGEGT. The CDR3 runs to 14 residues. As DNA, the CDR3 is TGTGCCAGCAGTCCTTCAGGGGGCTGGACTGAAGCTTTCTTT. It specifies CASSPSGGWTEAFF.

This clonotype appeared many times. The CDR3 coding sequence is TGTGCCAGCACCTACGCCGGGACAGGGGGACCTAGCGGGAGTCTATCCTACGAGCAGTACTTC. Its translation: CASTYAGTGGPSGSLSYEQYF. This sequence joins TRBV6-2 or TRBV6-3 and TRBJ2-7; a weak D match, TRBD1 (11 bases). Germline V gene data show CDR1 as MNHEY and CDR2 as SVGEGT. The CDR3 has 21 residues. The germline V and J ends were trimmed by 7 bases and 1 base, with 35 bases remaining between them.

The table lists this clonotype with many counts. The chain is built from TRBV5-1 and TRBJ1-4; D is undetermined. The germline gives CDR1 SGHRS, CDR2 YFSETQ. Trimming left V 5 bases short and J 0 bases short, with 8 bases between. This CDR3 region has 14 residues. The CDR3 nucleotides are TGCGCCAGCAGGGACGGGCCAACTAATGAAAAACTGTTTTTT. This gives the protein CASRDGPTNEKLFF.

In its sample, this clonotype was seen many times. The V call is TRBV28, the J call TRBJ2-5; D uncertain. The CDR3 runs 13 residues. In germline, CDR1 is MDHEN, CDR2 SYDVKM. V gave up 6 bases and J gave up 3 bases, with 11 bases separating them. CDR3 nucleotides: TGTGCCAGCAGCCCCTGGGCGGAAGAGACCCAGTACTTC. Translated: CASSPWAEETQYF.

This clonotype was detected ten times or more. V gene TRBV20-1 combines with J gene TRBJ1-2; D gene unclear. Germline loops: CDR1 DFQATT, CDR2 SNEGSKA (reference sequence). The CDR3 runs 12 residues. CDR3 amino acids: CSRARQDYGYTF. CDR3 coding DNA: TGCAGCCGGGCCCGGCAGGACTATGGCTACACCTTC.

This chain joins TRBV20-1 and TRBJ2-5, with unresolved D. V lost 7 bases and J 2 bases, leaving 14 bases between the germline ends. This CDR3 region has 13 residues. Germline V gives CDR1 DFQATT, CDR2 SNEGSKA (reference sequence). The CDR3 is CSGFETTQETQYF. The CDR3 nucleotides read TGCAGTGGATTCGAGACAACACAAGAGACCCAGTACTTC.

This chain connects TRBV5-1 to TRBJ2-7; no clear D gene. The CDR3 extends over 17 amino acids. Germline CDR1 SGHRS, CDR2 YFSETQ. V shed 2 bases and J shed 0 bases, with 18 bases lying between them. CDR3 bases: TGCGCCAGCAGCTTCCCTCAAGCTAGGGAATCCTCCTACGAGCAGTACTTC. Translation gives CASSFPQARESSYEQYF.

The chain uses TRBV6-2 or TRBV6-3 and TRBJ1-5; D uncertain. The CDR3 length is 12 residues. Germline values: CDR1 MNHEY, CDR2 SVGEGT. V lost 2 bases to trimming and J lost 9 bases, with 8 bases between them. The CDR3, as DNA: TGTGCCAGCAGTTACCCCGTCCGGCCCCAGCATTTT. Translation gives CASSYPVRPQHF.

This CDR3 reads CASSLVAGSEYNEQFF. Here the CDR3 DNA reads TGTGCCAGCAGCTTAGTGGCAGGGTCTGAATACAATGAGCAGTTCTTC. This chain connects TRBV7-2 to TRBJ2-1; weak D call: TRBD1 (5 bases). CDR1 SGHTA and CDR2 FQGNSA come from the germline V gene. The CDR3 extends over 16 amino acids. The germline V and J ends were trimmed by 1 base and 4 bases, with 14 bases remaining between them.

This clonotype occurred many times. This rearrangement joins TRBV11-2 to TRBJ1-2, with a tentative D call TRBD1 (5 bases). The CDR3 has 16 residues. CDR1 is SGHAT and CDR2 is FQNNGV in the germline V gene. Trimming removed 4 bases from V and 0 bases from J, with 15 bases in between. CDR3 coding DNA: TGTGCCAGCAGCTATTACCGAGACAGATCTAACTATGGCTACACCTTC. Translated, it gives CASSYYRDRSNYGYTF.

This clonotype was observed a few times. The rearrangement joins TRBV20-1 to TRBJ2-5; D is possibly TRBD2 (5 bases). The CDR3 consists of 14 residues. CDR1 and CDR2 from the germline V gene are DFQATT and SNEGSKA (reference sequence). The germline V and J ends were trimmed by 4 bases and 5 bases, with 17 bases remaining between them. The CDR3 DNA follows: TGCAGTGCTATACGCCAAGGGCCGGGGGAGACCCAGTACTTC. Amino acid sequence: CSAIRQGPGETQYF.

The CDR3 DNA sequence: TGTGCCAGCAGCCTTTACGGGACAGTCAACATTCAGTACTTC. Translation: CASSLYGTVNIQYF. J is TRBJ2-4 and V is TRBV7-2, with 7 bases matching TRBD1. V lost 5 bases, J lost 7 bases, and 8 bases stayed unmatched. The V gene's germline CDR1 is SGHTA and CDR2 FQGNSA. The CDR3 is made up of 14 amino acids.

This clonotype was observed at least ten times. The CDR3 loop reads CASSSLNEKLFF. The CDR3 DNA reads as TGTGCCAGCAGTTCGCTAAATGAAAAACTGTTTTTT. The gene calls are TRBV28 and TRBJ1-4; D uncertain. This CDR3 is 12 amino acids long. Trimming pared 4 bases from V and 5 bases from J, leaving 5 bases between. Germline loops: CDR1 MDHEN, CDR2 SYDVKM. Together with reference TRBV28 and TRBJ1-4, the CDR3 gives the full variable domain: DVKVTQSSRYLVKRTGEKVFLECVQDMDHENMFWYRQDPGLGLRLIYFSYDVKMKEKGDIPEGYSVSREKKERFSLILESASTNQTSMYLCASSSLNEKLFFGSGTQLSVL.

This clonotype was detected only a few times. The rearrangement joins TRBV20-1 to TRBJ2-7; D is perhaps TRBD2 (6 bases). Between the trimmed V and J ends, which lost 2 bases and 7 bases, there was a span of 18 bases. There are 14 residues in the CDR3. CDR1 is DFQATT and CDR2 is SNEGSKA in the germline V gene (reference sequence). The DNA for the CDR3 is TGCAGTGCTAGATCCCCAGCGGGCCTCTCTGAGCAGTACTTC. It specifies CSARSPAGLSEQYF.

This clonotype came up many times. V gene TRBV24-1 combines with J gene TRBJ1-5; 10 nucleotides match TRBD1. V was clipped by 8 bases and J by 4 bases; unmatched bases: 13. Germline values: CDR1 KGHDR, CDR2 SFDVKD. The CDR3 contains 17 residues. The CDR3: CATKGTRDRGGNQPQHF. DNA for the CDR3: TGTGCCACCAAGGGTACCCGGGACAGGGGTGGGAATCAGCCCCAGCATTTT.